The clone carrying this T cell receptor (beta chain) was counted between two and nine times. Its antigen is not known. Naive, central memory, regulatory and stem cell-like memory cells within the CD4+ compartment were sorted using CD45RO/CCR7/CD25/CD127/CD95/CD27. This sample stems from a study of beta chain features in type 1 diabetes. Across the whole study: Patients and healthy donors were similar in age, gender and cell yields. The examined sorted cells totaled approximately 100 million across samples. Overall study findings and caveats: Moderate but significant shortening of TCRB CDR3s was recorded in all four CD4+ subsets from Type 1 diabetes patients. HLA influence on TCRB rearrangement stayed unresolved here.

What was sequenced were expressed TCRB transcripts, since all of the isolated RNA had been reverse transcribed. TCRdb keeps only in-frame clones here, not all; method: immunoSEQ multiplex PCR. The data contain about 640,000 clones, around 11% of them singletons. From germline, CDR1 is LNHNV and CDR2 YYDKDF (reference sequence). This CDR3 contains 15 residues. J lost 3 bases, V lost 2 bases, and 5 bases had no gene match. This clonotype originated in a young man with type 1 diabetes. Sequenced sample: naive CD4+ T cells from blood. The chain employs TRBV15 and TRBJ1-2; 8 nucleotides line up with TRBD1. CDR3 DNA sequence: TGTGCCACCAGCAGAACCGGACAGGGCCACTATGGCTACACCTTC. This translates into CATSRTGQGHYGYTF.